This paragraph covers one TCR beta chain sequence. Carried by the TCR beta cDNA libraries were unique molecular identifiers. TCRdb itself ran the PCR reads through MiXCR, one entry per CDR3 protein. The table lists around 440,000 distinct CDR3 sequences, less than 45% of them singletons. These data come from a study of post-analysis software for immune sequencing data. The sample comprised blood. The TCR was taken from a girl aged 5 to 17 with multiple sclerosis.

CDR3 sequence: CASSEEASGSYEQYF. CDR3 in DNA: TGTGCCAGCAGTGAAGAGGCTAGCGGGAGCTACGAGCAGTACTTC. The rearrangement uses TRBV6-1 and TRBJ2-7; TRBD2 aligns across 10 bases. Germline CDR1 reads MNHNS; CDR2 reads SASEGT. The CDR3 spans 15 residues. V lost 1 base to trimming and J lost 3 bases; unmatched junction nucleotides: 3.